This T cell receptor (beta chain) derives from a study of tissue T cells after allogeneic stem cell transplantation. A note on this clone: Mouse gene names apply.

Generated by immunoSEQ multiplex PCR, the TCRdb table keeps only in-frame clones and is missing some. The data contain fewer than 8,500 clones, approximately 46% of them seen just once; the ten biggest clones take up 2% to 2.5%. Time point reported: mouse harvest day 7 after allogeneic transplant. The graft held 10^6 splenic CD5+ T cells and 10^7 T-cell-depleted bone marrow cells. This mouse GVHD model was MHC-mismatched B6 to BALB/c, profiled day 7 or 14. The sample comprised skin. The TCR sequence derives from a female BALB/c mouse given C57BL/6 T cells with graft-versus-host disease after an allogeneic hematopoietic cell transplant.

The CDR3 is CASSLDWGGDEQYF. CDR3 DNA, as far as it was read: TGTGCCAGCTCTCTCGACTGGGGGGGCGATGAACAGTAC. This sequence joins TRBV12-2 and TRBJ2-7, with 12 bases identical to TRBD2. With the read ending 1 residue before the CDR3 end, the germline J gene is used to fill in that end. The germline V gene has CDR1 SGHLS and CDR2 HYDKME. This CDR3 region has 14 residues. The V and J ends lost 0 bases and 5 bases, in that order; junction bases with no gene match: 1. The complete variable domain, with remaining parts taken from reference TRBV12-2 and TRBJ2-7, reads NSGVVQSPRYIIKGKGERSILKCIPISGHLSVAWYQQTQGQELKFFIQHYDKMERDKGNLPSRFSVQQFDDYHSEMNMSALELEDSAVYFCASSLDWGGDEQYFGPGTRLTVL.